This TCR beta chain originates from a study of OX40 agonist ivuxolimab in advanced cancers. Whole-study context: Aged roughly 20 to 85 with a mean of roughly 63 years, they were about 78% male. Partial responses were seen in three patients, one with hepatocellular carcinoma and two with cutaneous melanoma.

Study-level findings and limits: The work left the antigen specificity of expanded peripheral T cells undetermined. Several nonresponders also turned out to have low normalized T-cell clonal expansion.

As concerns this clone: Its antigen is currently unknown.

The protocol was immunoSEQ multiplex PCR, while the TCRdb copy is restricted to in-frame clones and leaves out a portion. The sample gives 35,000 to 50,000 clones, approximately 90% of which show up once; 4% to 5% is in the top ten. The specimen was CD4+ or CD8+ T cells sorted from blood, collected in a trial of the OX40 agonist ivuxolimab. The sequence derives from an adult with an advanced solid tumor such as melanoma, head and neck, liver or kidney cancer.

The DNA for the CDR3 is TGTGCCAGCAGACTCCCGGTTGGCAGGGAAAGTGAAAAACTGTTTTTT. Amino acid sequence: CASRLPVGRESEKLFF. This chain joins TRBV21-1 and TRBJ1-4; no DNA check was done on the table's D call, TRBD1. TRBV21-1 is a known pseudogene. The CDR3 loop spans 16 amino acids.